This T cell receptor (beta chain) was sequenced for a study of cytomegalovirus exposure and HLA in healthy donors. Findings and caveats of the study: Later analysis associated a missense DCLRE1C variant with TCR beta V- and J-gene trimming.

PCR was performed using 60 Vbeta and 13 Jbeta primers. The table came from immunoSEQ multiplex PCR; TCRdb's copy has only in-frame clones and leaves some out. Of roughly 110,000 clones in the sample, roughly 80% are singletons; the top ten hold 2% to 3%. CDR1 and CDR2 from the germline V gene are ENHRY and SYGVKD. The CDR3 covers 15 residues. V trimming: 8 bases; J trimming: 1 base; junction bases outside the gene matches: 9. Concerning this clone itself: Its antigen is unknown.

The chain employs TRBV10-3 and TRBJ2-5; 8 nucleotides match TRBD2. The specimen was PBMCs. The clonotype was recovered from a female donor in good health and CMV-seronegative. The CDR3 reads CAIQADGGVQETQYF. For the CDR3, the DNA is TGTGCCATCCAAGCCGACGGGGGGGTCCAAGAGACCCAGTACTTC.